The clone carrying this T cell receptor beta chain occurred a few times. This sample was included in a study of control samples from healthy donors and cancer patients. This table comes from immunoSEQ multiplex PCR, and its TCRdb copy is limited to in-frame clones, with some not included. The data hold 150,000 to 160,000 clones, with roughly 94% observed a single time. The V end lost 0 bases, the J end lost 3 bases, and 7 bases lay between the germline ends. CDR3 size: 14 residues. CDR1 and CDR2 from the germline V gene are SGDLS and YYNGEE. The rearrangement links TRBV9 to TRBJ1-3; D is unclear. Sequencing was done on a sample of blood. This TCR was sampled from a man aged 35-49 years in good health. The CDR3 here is CASSVGGFGNTIYF. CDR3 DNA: TGTGCCAGCAGCGTAGGAGGGTTTGGAAACACCATATATTTT.